This is a list of T cell receptor beta chains from one sample in a study of cytomegalovirus exposure and HLA in healthy donors. Repertoires were generated with immunoSEQ multiplex PCR, while TCRdb's copy carries only in-frame clones and drops some. The sample lists around 200,000 clones, about four fifths occurring once. The sample consisted of PBMCs. The source of these receptors is a male donor in good health and CMV-seronegative. The CDR3 runs from the conserved cysteine through the conserved F or W. D genes are given only for firm matches. Expanded clones are given a class, and other clones once, few, many or no size at all.

v_call	j_call	clone_size	d_call	cdr3_aa	cdr3_nt
TRBV15	TRBJ2-7	-	TRBD1	CATSRLTGTEPNYEQYF	TGTGCCACCAGCAGACTCACCGGGACAGAGCCCAACTACGAGCAGTACTTC
TRBV7-8	TRBJ1-5	-	TRBD1	CASSLGDRRYSNQPQHF	TGTGCCAGCAGCTTAGGGGACAGGAGATATAGCAATCAGCCCCAGCATTTT
TRBV30	TRBJ1-2	-	-	CAWSATGLLGYTF	TGTGCCTGGAGCGCAACAGGCCTGCTTGGCTACACCTTC
TRBV7-2	TRBJ2-5	-	TRBD1	CASSRLGQGKETQYF	TGTGCCAGCAGTCGTCTCGGACAGGGGAAAGAGACCCAGTACTTC
TRBV29-1	TRBJ2-1	-	-	CSVESTDEVSYNEQFF	TGCAGCGTTGAATCAACGGATGAGGTCTCCTACAATGAGCAGTTCTTC
TRBV6-4	TRBJ2-2	-	TRBD2	CASSDSSGVNTGELFF	TGTGCCAGCAGTGACTCCAGCGGGGTGAACACCGGGGAGCTGTTTTTT
TRBV11-2	TRBJ2-1	-	TRBD2	CASSPRLAAPNEQFF	TGTGCCAGCAGCCCCCGGCTAGCGGCCCCCAATGAGCAGTTCTTC
TRBV15	TRBJ2-1	-	TRBD2	CATSVGLAWSSYNEQFF	TGTGCCACCAGCGTAGGACTAGCGTGGAGCTCCTACAATGAGCAGTTCTTC
TRBV30	TRBJ1-2	-	-	CAWSVDSYGYTF	TGTGCCTGGAGTGTAGACTCATATGGCTACACCTTC
TRBV7-9	TRBJ2-3	-	TRBD1	CASSSADGTGGFTDTQYF	TGTGCCAGCAGCTCTGCCGATGGGACAGGGGGTTTTACAGATACGCAGTATTTT
TRBV9	TRBJ1-3	-	-	CASSVGGGQSGNTIYF	TGTGCCAGCAGCGTAGGGGGGGGGCAGTCTGGAAACACCATATATTTT
TRBV2	TRBJ1-6	once	TRBD1	CASREGQGRRRTLHF	TGTGCCAGCAGGGAGGGACAGGGAAGAAGGAGGACCCTCCACTTT
TRBV2	TRBJ2-3	-	-	CASSESPSTDTQYF	TGTGCCAGCAGTGAATCCCCTAGCACAGATACGCAGTATTTT